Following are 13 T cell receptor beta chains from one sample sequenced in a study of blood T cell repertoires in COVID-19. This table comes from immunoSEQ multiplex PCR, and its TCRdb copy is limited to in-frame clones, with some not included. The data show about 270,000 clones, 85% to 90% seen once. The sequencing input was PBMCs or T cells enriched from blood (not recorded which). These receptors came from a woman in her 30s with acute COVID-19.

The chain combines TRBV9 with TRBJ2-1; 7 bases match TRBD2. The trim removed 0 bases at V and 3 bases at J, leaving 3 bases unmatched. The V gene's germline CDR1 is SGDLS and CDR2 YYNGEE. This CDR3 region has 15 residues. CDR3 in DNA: TGTGCCAGCAGCGTAGGGTGGGAGGGCTACAATGAGCAGTTCTTC. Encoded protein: CASSVGWEGYNEQFF.

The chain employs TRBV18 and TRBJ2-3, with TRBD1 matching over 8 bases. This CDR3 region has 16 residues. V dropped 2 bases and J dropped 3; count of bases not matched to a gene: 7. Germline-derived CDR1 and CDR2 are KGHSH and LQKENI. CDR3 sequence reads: CASSPRSGGGTDTQYF. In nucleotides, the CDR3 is TGTGCCAGCTCACCAAGGTCAGGGGGCGGAACAGATACGCAGTATTTT. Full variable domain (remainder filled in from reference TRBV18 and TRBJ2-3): NAGVMQNPRHLVRRRGQEARLRCSPMKGHSHVYWYRQLPEEGLKFMVYLQKENIIDESGMPKERFSAEFPKEGPSILRIQQVVRGDSAAYFCASSPRSGGGTDTQYFGPGTRLTVL.

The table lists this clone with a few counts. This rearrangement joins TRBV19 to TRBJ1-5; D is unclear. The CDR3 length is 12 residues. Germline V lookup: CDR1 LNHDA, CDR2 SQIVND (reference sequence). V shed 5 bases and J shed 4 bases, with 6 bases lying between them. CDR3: CASSPSNQPQHF. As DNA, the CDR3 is TGTGCCAGTAGTCCGTCTAATCAGCCCCAGCATTTT.

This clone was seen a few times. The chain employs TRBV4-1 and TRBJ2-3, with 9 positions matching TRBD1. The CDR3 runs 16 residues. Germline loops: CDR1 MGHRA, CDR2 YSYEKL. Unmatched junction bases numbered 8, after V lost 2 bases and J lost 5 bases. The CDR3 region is CASSQNRGRGRDTQYF. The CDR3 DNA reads TGCGCCAGCAGCCAAAACAGGGGGCGAGGAAGAGATACGCAGTATTTT.

CDR3 residues: CAWSLGAGYGYTF. The CDR3 DNA sequence: TGTGCCTGGAGTCTAGGGGCAGGCTATGGCTACACCTTC. This chain connects TRBV30 to TRBJ1-2; D may be TRBD1 (5 bases). CDR3 length: 13 residues. Between the trimmed V and J ends, which lost 2 bases and 4 bases, there was a span of 11 bases. The V gene's germline CDR1 is GTSNPN and CDR2 SVGIG (reference sequence).

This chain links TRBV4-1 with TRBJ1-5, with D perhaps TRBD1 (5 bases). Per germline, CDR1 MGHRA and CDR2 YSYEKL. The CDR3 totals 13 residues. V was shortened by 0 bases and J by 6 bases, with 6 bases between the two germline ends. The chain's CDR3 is CASSQEGVQPQHF. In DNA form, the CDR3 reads TGCGCCAGCAGCCAAGAAGGGGTTCAGCCCCAGCATTTT.

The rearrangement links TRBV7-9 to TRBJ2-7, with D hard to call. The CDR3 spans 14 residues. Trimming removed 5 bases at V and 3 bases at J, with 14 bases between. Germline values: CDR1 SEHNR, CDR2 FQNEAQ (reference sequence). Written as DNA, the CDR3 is TGTGCCAGCAGCACACCTCACGGAGACTACGAGCAGTACTTC. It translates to CASSTPHGDYEQYF.

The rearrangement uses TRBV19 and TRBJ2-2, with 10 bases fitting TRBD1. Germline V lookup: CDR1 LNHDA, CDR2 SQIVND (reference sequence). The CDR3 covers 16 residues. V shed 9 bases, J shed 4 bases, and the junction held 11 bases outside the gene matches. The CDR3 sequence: CASTSFGTGATGELFF. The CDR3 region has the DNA TGTGCCAGCACCTCCTTCGGGACAGGGGCCACCGGGGAGCTGTTTTTT.

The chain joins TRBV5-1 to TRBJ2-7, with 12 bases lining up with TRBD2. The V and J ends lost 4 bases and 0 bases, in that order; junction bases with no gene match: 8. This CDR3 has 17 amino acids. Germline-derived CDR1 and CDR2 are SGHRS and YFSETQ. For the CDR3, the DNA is TGCGCCAGCAGCCCCGGGACTAGCGGGCCTAGCTCCTACGAGCAGTACTTC. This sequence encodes CASSPGTSGPSSYEQYF.

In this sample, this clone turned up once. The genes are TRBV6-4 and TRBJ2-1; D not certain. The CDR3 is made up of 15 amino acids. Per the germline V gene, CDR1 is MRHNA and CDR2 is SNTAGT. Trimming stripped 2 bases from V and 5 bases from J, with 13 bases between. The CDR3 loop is CASSDESMPHNEQFF. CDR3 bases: TGTGCCAGCAGTGACGAAAGCATGCCACACAATGAGCAGTTCTTC.

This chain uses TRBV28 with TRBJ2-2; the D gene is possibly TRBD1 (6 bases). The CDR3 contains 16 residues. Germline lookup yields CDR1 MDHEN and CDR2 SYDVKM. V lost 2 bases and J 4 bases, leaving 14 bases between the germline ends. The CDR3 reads CASSLRGQGITGELFF. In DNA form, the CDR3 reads TGTGCCAGCAGTTTACGTGGCCAGGGGATCACCGGGGAGCTGTTTTTT.

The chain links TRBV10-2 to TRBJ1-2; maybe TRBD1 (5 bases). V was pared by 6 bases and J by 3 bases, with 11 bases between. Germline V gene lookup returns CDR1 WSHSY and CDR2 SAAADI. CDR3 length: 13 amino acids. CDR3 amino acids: CASSPREDYGYTF. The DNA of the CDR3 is TGCGCCAGCAGCCCCAGGGAGGACTATGGCTACACCTTC.

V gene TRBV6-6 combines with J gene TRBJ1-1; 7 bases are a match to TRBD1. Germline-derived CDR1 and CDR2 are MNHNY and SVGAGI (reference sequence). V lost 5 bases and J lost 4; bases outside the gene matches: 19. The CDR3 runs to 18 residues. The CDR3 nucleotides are TGTGCCAGCAGTCCGTTCTTCTCGGAGGGGGCGAGGCTCACTGAAGCTTTCTTT. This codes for CASSPFFSEGARLTEAFF.